This paragraph reports one TCR beta chain. This sample was taken from a study of CD8 T cells in Susac syndrome. CD8+ and CD4+ T cells from blood underwent TCR beta sequencing. Included as multiple sclerosis controls were treatment-naive patients who had stable or active relapsing-remitting disease. TEMRA cells were FACS-enriched and CD8+ and CD4+ T cells negatively isolated. The CDR3 contains 14 residues. Deletions cut 3 bases from V and 3 bases from J, with 11 bases between. The germline V gene has CDR1 SNHLY and CDR2 FYNNEI. When the RNA was reverse transcribed, random hexamers were used with an input of roughly 0.45 to 1 ug. TCRdb re-called the immunoSEQ multiplex PCR reads with MiXCR, one entry per CDR3 protein. Counted here are 250,000 to 300,000 distinct CDR3 sequences, over 75% occurring once; the ten biggest clones make up approximately 0.2%.

The chain links TRBV2 to TRBJ1-1, with a possible D match to TRBD1 (5 bases). This clonotype originated in a human donor with multiple sclerosis. Sequences were obtained from CD8+ T cells from PBMCs. The DNA for the CDR3 is TGTGCCAGCAGTGAGGGGCCGGGGTACACTGAAGCTTTCTTT. Amino acid sequence: CASSEGPGYTEAFF. Based on the CDR3 plus reference TRBV2 and TRBJ1-1, the full variable domain is EPEVTQTPSHQVTQMGQEVILRCVPISNHLYFYWYRQILGQKVEFLVSFYNNEISEKSEIFDDQFSVERPDGSNFTLKIRSTKLEDSAMYFCASSEGPGYTEAFFGQGTRLTVV.